These T cell receptor beta chains were read from a single sample in a study of OX40 agonist ivuxolimab in advanced cancers. Using immunoSEQ multiplex PCR, the repertoire was profiled, and TCRdb retains in-frame clones only, with some absent. The sample records 45,000 to 60,000 clones, roughly 87% being singletons. The input for sequencing was CD4+ or CD8+ T cells sorted from blood, taken in a trial of the OX40 agonist ivuxolimab. The receptors here all came from an adult with an advanced solid tumor such as melanoma, head and neck, liver or kidney cancer. CDR3s include the opening cysteine and the closing phenylalanine or tryptophan. A D gene is named only where the DNA matches it firmly. Size values are once, few and many counts, or a class for expanded clones, and some rows have none.

J gene	clone size	D gene	V gene	CDR3 protein	CDR3 DNA
TRBJ2-3	.	TRBD2	TRBV28	CASSLGLAQDTQYF	TGTGCCAGCAGTTTAGGACTAGCGCAAGATACGCAGTATTTT
TRBJ2-2	.	TRBD2	TRBV4-1	CASSQMTSEDANTGELFF	TGCGCCAGCAGCCAAATGACTAGCGAAGACGCGAACACCGGGGAGCTGTTTTTT
TRBJ2-2	.	.	TRBV7-9	CASSPVWGANTGELFF	TGTGCCAGCAGCCCGGTCTGGGGGGCGAACACCGGGGAGCTGTTTTTT
TRBJ1-1	.	TRBD1	TRBV10-1	CASSESRSRQGVTEAFF	TGCGCCAGCAGTGAGTCAAGATCACGACAGGGAGTCACTGAAGCTTTCTTT
TRBJ2-7	.	.	TRBV9	CASSAPGPYHEQYF	TGTGCCAGCAGCGCACCGGGACCGTACCACGAGCAGTACTTC
TRBJ2-5	.	TRBD1	TRBV7-9	CASSPRGQGTDQETQYF	TGTGCCAGCAGCCCTAGGGGGCAAGGGACAGACCAAGAGACCCAGTACTTC
TRBJ1-5	.	.	TRBV15	CATSRDPGGQPQHF	TGTGCCACCAGCAGAGATCCGGGAGGACAGCCCCAGCATTTT
TRBJ1-2	.	TRBD1	TRBV2	CASGDSLLANYGYTF	TGTGCCAGCGGGGACAGCCTCCTAGCTAACTATGGCTACACCTTC
TRBJ2-7	.	.	TRBV5-1	CASSFQGNEQYF	TGCGCCAGCAGCTTTCAAGGGAACGAGCAGTACTTC
TRBJ1-1	.	.	TRBV6-6	CASSLNGGDTEAFF	TGTGCCAGCAGCCTGAATGGTGGGGACACTGAAGCTTTCTTT
TRBJ1-1	.	TRBD1	TRBV9	CASSVGGTGPTEAFF	TGTGCCAGCAGCGTAGGAGGGACAGGGCCCACTGAAGCTTTCTTT
TRBJ2-2	.	TRBD1	TRBV10-2	CASSAGRGRFGELFF	TGCGCCAGCAGTGCGGGCAGGGGGCGGTTCGGGGAGCTGTTTTTT
TRBJ1-3	.	.	TRBV4-3	CASSHEFRDLHTIYF	TGCGCCAGCAGCCACGAATTCAGGGATTTACACACCATATATTTT
TRBJ1-4	.	.	TRBV2	CASRFSTNEKLFF	TGTGCCAGCAGGTTTTCTACTAATGAAAAACTGTTTTTT
TRBJ2-6	.	TRBD1	TRBV4-3	CASSDRGPGANVLTF	TGCGCCAGCTCGGACAGGGGGCCTGGGGCCAACGTCCTGACTTTC
TRBJ2-1	.	TRBD2	TRBV5-1	CASSYLGTSGYNEQFF	TGCGCCAGCAGCTACCTCGGGACTAGCGGATACAATGAGCAGTTCTTC
TRBJ1-1	.	.	TRBV6-5	CASSYLHTGTEAFF	TGTGCCAGCAGTTACTTACACACAGGGACTGAAGCTTTCTTT
TRBJ2-3	.	.	TRBV2	CASSRTRAADTQYF	TGTGCCAGCAGTCGCACTAGGGCCGCAGATACGCAGTATTTT
TRBJ2-3	.	.	TRBV12-2	CASRLGELAGSTDTQYF	TGTGCAAGTCGCTTAGGTGAGTTAGCGGGATCCACAGATACGCAGTATTTT
TRBJ1-5	.	.	TRBV19	CASTGTPNQPQHF	TGTGCCAGTACAGGGACACCTAATCAGCCCCAGCATTTT
TRBJ1-2	.	.	TRBV6-5	CASGSSYGYTF	TGTGCCAGCGGGTCATCCTATGGCTACACCTTC
TRBJ2-3	.	.	TRBV11-1	CASSLTGDTQYF	TGTGCCAGCAGCCTGACTGGGGATACGCAGTATTTT
TRBJ2-5	.	TRBD2	TRBV5-1	CAATGGLQETQYF	TGCGCCGCAACGGGAGGACTTCAAGAGACCCAGTACTTC
TRBJ1-5	.	.	TRBV6-1	CASGNNQPQHF	TGTGCCAGCGGGAACAATCAGCCCCAGCATTTT
TRBJ2-3	.	TRBD2	TRBV4-1	CASSPGLAGGGGTQYF	TGCGCCAGCAGCCCAGGACTAGCGGGAGGTGGAGGTACGCAGTATTTT
TRBJ2-1	.	.	TRBV6-6	CASSRAFYNEQFF	TGTGCCAGCAGCCGGGCGTTCTACAATGAGCAGTTCTTC
TRBJ1-5	.	.	TRBV19	CASSWTFNQPQHF	TGTGCCAGTAGTTGGACCTTCAATCAGCCCCAGCATTTT
TRBJ2-1	.	TRBD1	TRBV29-1	CSVAGTGGQDEQFF	TGCAGCGTTGCCGGGACAGGGGGTCAGGATGAGCAGTTCTTC
TRBJ1-2	.	TRBD1	TRBV7-9	CASSPGQGGYTF	TGTGCCAGCAGCCCGGGACAGGGGGGATACACCTTC
TRBJ2-7	.	TRBD2	TRBV5-1	CASSAGLAYEQYF	TGCGCCAGCAGCGCGGGACTAGCGTACGAGCAGTACTTC
TRBJ2-5	.	TRBD2	TRBV5-1	CASNLGLAVQETQYF	TGCGCCAGCAATCTGGGACTAGCGGTTCAAGAGACCCAGTACTTC
TRBJ2-2	once	.	TRBV6-5	CASSYGSGVTGELFF	TGTGCCAGCAGTTACGGGTCGGGGGTCACCGGGGAGCTGTTTTTT
TRBJ2-7	.	.	TRBV28	CASSLIGSGDEDEQYF	TGTGCCAGCAGTTTAATAGGGTCGGGAGATGAGGACGAGCAGTACTTC
TRBJ2-7	.	.	TRBV6-1	CASREWGYEQYF	TGTGCCAGCAGGGAGTGGGGGTACGAGCAGTACTTC
TRBJ1-1	.	.	TRBV28	CASSFPLLNTEAFF	TGTGCCAGCAGTTTCCCGCTACTGAACACTGAAGCTTTCTTT
TRBJ1-1	.	.	TRBV29-1	CSVEDRGRAEAFF	TGCAGCGTTGAAGATCGGGGACGGGCTGAAGCTTTCTTT
TRBJ2-7	.	TRBD1	TRBV7-9	CASSPRQGPYEQYF	TGTGCCAGCAGCCCACGACAGGGACCCTACGAGCAGTACTTC
TRBJ1-5	.	TRBD1	TRBV5-8	CASSFRGAGQPQHF	TGTGCCAGCAGCTTCAGGGGGGCGGGTCAGCCCCAGCATTTT
TRBJ2-1	once	.	TRBV20-1	CSARINEQFF	TGCAGTGCTCGAATCAATGAGCAGTTCTTC
TRBJ2-7	.	TRBD2	TRBV28	CASRSFGTSANF	TGTGCCAGCAGATCCTTCGGGACTAGCGCGAACTTC
TRBJ1-5	.	.	TRBV2	CASSFGYQPQHF	TGTGCCAGCAGTTTCGGTTATCAGCCCCAGCATTTT
TRBJ2-5	once	.	TRBV4-1	CASSQVGRDQETQYF	TGCGCCAGCAGCCAAGTAGGCAGAGATCAAGAGACCCAGTACTTC
TRBJ2-2	.	.	TRBV30	CAWSPTGEDTGELFF	TGTGCCTGGAGTCCCACGGGTGAAGACACCGGGGAGCTGTTTTTT
TRBJ2-1	.	TRBD2	TRBV30	CAWSVSGGSYNEQFF	TGTGCCTGGAGTGTCTCGGGGGGCTCCTACAATGAGCAGTTCTTC
TRBJ2-2	.	TRBD2	TRBV29-1	CSVEGTSGTGELFF	TGCAGCGTTGAAGGGACTAGCGGGACCGGGGAGCTGTTTTTT
TRBJ1-3	.	.	TRBV5-6	CASSLVWGGGNTIYF	TGTGCCAGCAGCTTGGTTTGGGGAGGTGGAAACACCATATATTTT
TRBJ1-2	.	TRBD1	TRBV28	CASSHPDRGLDGYTF	TGTGCCAGCAGCCATCCGGACAGGGGGCTAGATGGCTACACCTTC
TRBJ1-4	.	TRBD1	TRBV7-6	CASSSHPFLGQGEGEKLFF	TGTGCCAGCAGCTCCCACCCATTTCTTGGACAGGGCGAGGGTGAAAAACTGTTTTTT
TRBJ2-3	few	.	TRBV9	CASALDSLTDTQYF	TGTGCCAGCGCCCTGGACAGCCTCACAGATACGCAGTATTTT
TRBJ1-6	.	.	TRBV27	CASSFIIDRDNSPLHF	TGTGCCAGCAGTTTCATCATCGACAGAGATAATTCACCCCTCCACTTT
TRBJ2-7	.	TRBD1	TRBV7-9	CASSTGTGATYEQYF	TGTGCCAGCAGCACCGGGACAGGGGCCACCTACGAGCAGTACTTC